Listed below are T cell receptor beta chains from one sample, sequenced in a study of post-analysis software for immune sequencing data. MiXCR, run by TCRdb on the PCR reads, gives a single entry per CDR3 protein. The data show 750,000 to 900,000 distinct CDR3 sequences, with roughly 46% seen just once and roughly 4.9% held by the top ten. Sequenced input: blood. The receptor set was obtained from a girl aged 10-17 years with multiple sclerosis. CDR3s include the opening cysteine and the closing phenylalanine or tryptophan. The D gene is left open where the match is weak. Size is omitted from some rows. Given values are once, few, many or a class for expanded clones.

V	size	D	J	DNA	CDR3
TRBV20-1	NA	TRBD2	TRBJ2-5	TGCAGTGCTAGAGAACTAGCGGGAGTCTACAATGAGCAGTACTTC	CSARELAGVYNEQYF
TRBV20-1	once	TRBD2	TRBJ2-3	TGCAGTGCTAGGGACACCGGGACTAGCACAGATACGCGGTATTTT	CSARDTGTSTDTRYF
TRBV12-3/TRBV12-4	few	NA	TRBJ2-5	TGTGCCAGCAGACCGGATTCGGTAGGCGTGAGAGAGACCCAGTACTTC	CASRPDSVGVRETQYF
TRBV14	NA	NA	TRBJ2-7	TGTGCCAGCAGCCAAGAAGGAGGCCTAGCCCTCTCCTACGAGCAGTACTTC	CASSQEGGLALSYEQYF
TRBV9	NA	NA	TRBJ2-1	TGTGCCAGCAGCGTAGGAGTGGGTGAGCAGTTCTTC	CASSVGVGEQFF
TRBV29-1	NA	NA	TRBJ2-7	TGCAGCGTTGGACGACCGCCGGTGAACGAGCAGTACTTC	CSVGRPPVNEQYF
TRBV7-8	NA	TRBD2	TRBJ2-3	TGTGCCAGCAGCCCTTCTACAGCGGGAAGCACAGATACGCAGTATTTT	CASSPSTAGSTDTQYF
TRBV7-9	NA	NA	TRBJ2-3	TGTGCCAGCAGCTTAGATACGGCGGATACGCAGTATTTT	CASSLDTADTQYF
TRBV20-1	NA	NA	TRBJ2-3	TGCAGTGCTAGGGCGGGTTACGCCTCAGATACGCAGTATTTT	CSARAGYASDTQYF
TRBV10-3	few	NA	TRBJ2-1	TGTGCCATCAGTGAAAACACAGCTTCATACAATGAGCAGTTCTTC	CAISENTASYNEQFF
TRBV7-8	NA	NA	TRBJ1-1	TGTACCAGCAGCTCCCCCTGGGGCACTGAAGCTTTCTTT	CTSSSPWGTEAFF
TRBV7-2	NA	NA	TRBJ2-2	TGTGCCAGCAGCCGGGCCGGGCCTAGCCGGAACACCGGGGAGCTGTTTTTT	CASSRAGPSRNTGELFF
TRBV6-5	few	NA	TRBJ1-4	TGTGCCAGCAGTTACTCGAACGGGGCGGCTAATGAAAAACTGTTTTTT	CASSYSNGAANEKLFF
TRBV20-1	few	NA	TRBJ2-1	TGCAGTGCTAGAGAAACAAAGCGGAGCTCCTACAATGAGCAGTTCTTC	CSARETKRSSYNEQFF
TRBV9	NA	NA	TRBJ2-6	TGTGCCAGCAGCGTAGAGAGAAGGGCCTCCGGGGCCAACGTCCTGACTTTC	CASSVERRASGANVLTF
TRBV4-1	few	TRBD2	TRBJ2-3	TGCGCCAGCAGCCAAGATTGGGCGGGAGAGGGCACAGATACGCAGTATTTT	CASSQDWAGEGTDTQYF
TRBV2	NA	TRBD2	TRBJ2-3	TGTGCCAGCAGTGAGGCAGGCGGACTAGCGGGAGTGAGGGCAGATACGCAGTATTTT	CASSEAGGLAGVRADTQYF
TRBV27	NA	TRBD2	TRBJ2-1	TGTGCCAGCACCACCGGGAGCGGGGACCATGAGCAGTTCTTC	CASTTGSGDHEQFF
TRBV7-9	NA	NA	TRBJ2-6	TGTGCCAGCAGCTTAGCGGTCCAGGGTGTCTCTGGGGCCAACGTCCTGACTTTC	CASSLAVQGVSGANVLTF
TRBV2	few	NA	TRBJ2-7	TGTGCCAGCGGTAGCGGACCGACTTACGAGCAGTACTTC	CASGSGPTYEQYF
TRBV29-1	NA	NA	TRBJ2-3	TGCAGCGTTGTTGAAATTACGAACCCTAGCACAGATACGCAGTATTTT	CSVVEITNPSTDTQYF
TRBV20-1	NA	NA	TRBJ2-1	TGCAGTGCTAGACGCAGGTCCTCTCTAGGGGGTGAGCAGTTCTTC	CSARRRSSLGGEQFF
TRBV14	NA	TRBD1	TRBJ2-3	TGTGCCAGCAGCAGACAGGGGAAAGATACGCAGTATTTT	CASSRQGKDTQYF